The 14 T cell receptor beta chains listed next were all sequenced from one sample in a study of CD8+ T cells in alopecia areata. TCR sequencing used cDNA made by reverse transcription of extracted RNA. Sequencing was performed with immunoSEQ multiplex PCR; in TCRdb, only in-frame clones are kept and a portion is missing. The sample records 150,000 to 200,000 clones, 59% being singletons. The sequencing here drew on CD4+ T cells sorted from blood, taken at week 0. Source of these receptors: a human donor with alopecia areata.

This chain connects TRBV5-1 to TRBJ2-6; D might be TRBD1 (6 bases). Germline assignment: CDR1 SGHRS and CDR2 YFSETQ. Trimming left V 7 bases short and J 1 base short, with 12 bases between. This CDR3 is built from 15 residues. CDR3 bases: TGCGCCAGCGGAAATACAGGGTCTGGGGCCAACGTCCTGACTTTC. As protein: CASGNTGSGANVLTF.

The chain links TRBV20-1 to TRBJ1-4, with no clear D. Germline CDR1 DFQATT, CDR2 SNEGSKA (reference sequence). Trimming shortened V by 3 bases and J by 5 bases, and 4 bases separated the two germline ends. The CDR3 is 11 amino acids. The CDR3 loop is CSARENEKLFF. In nucleotides, the CDR3 is TGCAGTGCTAGGGAAAATGAAAAACTGTTTTTT.

This chain connects TRBV5-6 to TRBJ2-3; D is possibly TRBD1 or TRBD2 (7 bases each). The CDR3 totals 17 residues. Looked up from germline, CDR1 is SGHDT and CDR2 is YYEEEE. Trimming stripped 0 bases from V and 2 bases from J, with 16 bases between. As DNA, the CDR3 is TGTGCCAGCAGCTTGGCGAACAGGGGAGGGAACACAGATACGCAGTATTTT. Its protein is CASSLANRGGNTDTQYF.

The chain combines TRBV15 with TRBJ1-2; D unresolved. The V gene lost 0 bases and the J gene lost 1 base, with 6 bases spanning the gap. Germline CDR1 reads LNHNV; CDR2 reads YYDKDF (reference sequence). The length of the CDR3 is 14 residues. CDR3 sequence: CATSRDSFNYGYTF. CDR3 DNA sequence: TGTGCCACCAGCAGAGATTCTTTTAACTATGGCTACACCTTC.

The gene calls are TRBV6-6 and TRBJ1-6; TRBD1 might be the D (5 bases). Germline loops: CDR1 MNHNY, CDR2 SVGAGI (reference sequence). This CDR3 region has 14 residues. Deletions cut 6 bases from V and 10 bases from J, with 16 bases between. The CDR3 DNA is TGTGCCAGCAGCGAGTTGACAGCATCCTCACCCCTCCACTTT. It specifies CASSELTASSPLHF.

This clone showed up just once. The gene calls are TRBV11-2 and TRBJ2-2; unclear D gene. The V end was cut by 3 bases, the J end by 5 bases, with 16 bases between. Per the germline V gene, CDR1 is SGHAT and CDR2 is FQNNGV. The length of the CDR3 is 16 residues. CDR3 amino acids: CASSFDVVSRTGELFF. The CDR3 coding sequence is TGTGCCAGCAGCTTCGATGTAGTTAGCAGGACCGGGGAGCTGTTTTTT.

The chain has TRBV15 and TRBJ2-5; 10 nucleotides line up with TRBD1. V lost 3 bases and J lost 5; bases outside the gene matches: 15. This CDR3 comprises 18 residues. CDR1 is LNHNV, CDR2 YYDKDF, per germline (reference sequence). For the CDR3, the DNA is TGTGCCACCAGCAGTGAGATGCTAGGGACAGGGGCCACGGAGACCCAGTACTTC. Protein sequence: CATSSEMLGTGATETQYF.

V gene TRBV14 combines with J gene TRBJ1-1; tentatively, D is TRBD1 (5 bases). The CDR3 contains 13 residues. CDR1 and CDR2 (germline): SGHDN, FVKESK. V was shortened by 1 base and J by 4 bases, with 7 bases between the two germline ends. CDR3 sequence reads: CASSQGGITEAFF. CDR3 DNA sequence: TGTGCCAGCAGCCAAGGGGGGATCACTGAAGCTTTCTTT.

The chain links TRBV6-5 to TRBJ2-2; unclear D gene. The germline V gene has CDR1 MNHEY and CDR2 SVGAGI. This CDR3 contains 13 residues. Trimming removed 6 bases from V and 1 base from J, with 6 bases in between. As DNA, the CDR3 is TGTGCCAGCAGGGAACAGAACACCGGGGAGCTGTTTTTT. This translates into CASREQNTGELFF.

The rearrangement joins TRBV29-1 to TRBJ2-1; D is possibly TRBD1 (5 bases). The CDR3 spans 17 residues. Germline V lookup: CDR1 SQVTM, CDR2 ANQGSEA. Trimming cost V 4 bases and J 4 bases, with 23 bases left between them. The DNA of the CDR3 is TGCAGCGTTGTGCCTCAAGGGGTAGCTAGGGGTTACAATGAGCAGTTCTTC. It is translated as CSVVPQGVARGYNEQFF.

The chain carries TRBV4-1 and TRBJ1-2; D gene unclear. The germline V gene has CDR1 MGHRA and CDR2 YSYEKL. This CDR3 contains 14 residues. The germline V and J ends were trimmed by 0 bases and 7 bases, with 12 bases remaining between them. CDR3 residues: CASSQDGVGPGYTF. The DNA of the CDR3 is TGCGCCAGCAGCCAAGATGGGGTAGGACCTGGCTACACCTTC.

This clone was counted between two and nine times. This chain uses TRBV7-8 with TRBJ2-2, with 8 bases lining up with TRBD2. Per the germline V gene, CDR1 is SGHVS and CDR2 is FQNEAQ. V shed 6 bases and J 7 bases; nucleotides not matched to a gene: 13. The CDR3 is made up of 16 amino acids. The DNA of the CDR3 is TGTGCCAGCAGATTGGGGGCGGGGGGCTCCTTCGGGGAGCTGTTTTTT. It is translated as CASRLGAGGSFGELFF.

The chain links TRBV21-1 to TRBJ1-2. TRBV21-1 constitutes a pseudogene. The CDR3 loop spans 17 amino acids. The CDR3 protein is CASSKDPAPKRDYGYTF. In nucleotides, the CDR3 is TGTGCCAGCAGCAAAGATCCGGCCCCGAAACGGGACTATGGCTACACCTTC.

The chain carries TRBV25-1 and TRBJ1-1; D perhaps matches TRBD1 (6 bases). The germline V gene encodes CDR1 MGHDK and CDR2 SYGVNS. The CDR3 runs to 14 residues. The ends were cut back, 1 base at V and 5 bases at J, with 11 bases in the middle. DNA of the CDR3: TGTGCCAGCAGTGAATGGGGGGCGAGGACTGAAGCTTTCTTT. This codes for CASSEWGARTEAFF.